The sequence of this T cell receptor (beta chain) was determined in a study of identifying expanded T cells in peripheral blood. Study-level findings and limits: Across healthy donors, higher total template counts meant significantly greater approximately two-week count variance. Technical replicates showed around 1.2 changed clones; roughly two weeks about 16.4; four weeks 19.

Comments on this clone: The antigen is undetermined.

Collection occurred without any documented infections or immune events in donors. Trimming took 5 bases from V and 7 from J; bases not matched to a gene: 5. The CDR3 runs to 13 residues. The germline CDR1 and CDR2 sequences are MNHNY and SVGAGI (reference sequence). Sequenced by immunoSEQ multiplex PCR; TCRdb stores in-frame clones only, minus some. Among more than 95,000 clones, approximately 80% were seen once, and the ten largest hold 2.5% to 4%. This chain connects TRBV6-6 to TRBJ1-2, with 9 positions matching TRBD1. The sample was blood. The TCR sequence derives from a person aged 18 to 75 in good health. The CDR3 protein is CASSQTGGSGYTF. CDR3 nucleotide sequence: TGTGCCAGCAGTCAAACAGGGGGCAGTGGCTACACCTTC.